This TCR beta chain was obtained from a study of blood T cell repertoires in COVID-19. At the level of the study: COVID-19 samples from acute and convalescent phases originated in the United States, Italy and Spain.

Clones were read by immunoSEQ multiplex PCR, and TCRdb kept only the in-frame ones, dropping some. The sample has about 140,000 clones, just under 85% seen once. This clone was observed once. Participants, about 18 to 90 years old, spanned under 25 US areas. This TCR was recovered from a woman aged 45-59 years with acute COVID-19. The sample comprised PBMCs or T cells enriched from blood (not recorded which).

The CDR3 loop is CASSMPLGTGRSLLRNQPQHF. In DNA, the CDR3 is TGTGCCAGTAGTATGCCTCTGGGGACAGGGAGGTCCTTATTGCGCAATCAGCCCCAGCATTTT. The chain combines TRBV19 with TRBJ1-5; 9 bases fit TRBD1. Germline CDR1 is LNHDA and CDR2 is SQIVND (reference sequence). The CDR3 totals 21 residues. The V gene end was trimmed by 3 bases and the J gene end by 2 bases; junction bases not matched to a gene: 20.